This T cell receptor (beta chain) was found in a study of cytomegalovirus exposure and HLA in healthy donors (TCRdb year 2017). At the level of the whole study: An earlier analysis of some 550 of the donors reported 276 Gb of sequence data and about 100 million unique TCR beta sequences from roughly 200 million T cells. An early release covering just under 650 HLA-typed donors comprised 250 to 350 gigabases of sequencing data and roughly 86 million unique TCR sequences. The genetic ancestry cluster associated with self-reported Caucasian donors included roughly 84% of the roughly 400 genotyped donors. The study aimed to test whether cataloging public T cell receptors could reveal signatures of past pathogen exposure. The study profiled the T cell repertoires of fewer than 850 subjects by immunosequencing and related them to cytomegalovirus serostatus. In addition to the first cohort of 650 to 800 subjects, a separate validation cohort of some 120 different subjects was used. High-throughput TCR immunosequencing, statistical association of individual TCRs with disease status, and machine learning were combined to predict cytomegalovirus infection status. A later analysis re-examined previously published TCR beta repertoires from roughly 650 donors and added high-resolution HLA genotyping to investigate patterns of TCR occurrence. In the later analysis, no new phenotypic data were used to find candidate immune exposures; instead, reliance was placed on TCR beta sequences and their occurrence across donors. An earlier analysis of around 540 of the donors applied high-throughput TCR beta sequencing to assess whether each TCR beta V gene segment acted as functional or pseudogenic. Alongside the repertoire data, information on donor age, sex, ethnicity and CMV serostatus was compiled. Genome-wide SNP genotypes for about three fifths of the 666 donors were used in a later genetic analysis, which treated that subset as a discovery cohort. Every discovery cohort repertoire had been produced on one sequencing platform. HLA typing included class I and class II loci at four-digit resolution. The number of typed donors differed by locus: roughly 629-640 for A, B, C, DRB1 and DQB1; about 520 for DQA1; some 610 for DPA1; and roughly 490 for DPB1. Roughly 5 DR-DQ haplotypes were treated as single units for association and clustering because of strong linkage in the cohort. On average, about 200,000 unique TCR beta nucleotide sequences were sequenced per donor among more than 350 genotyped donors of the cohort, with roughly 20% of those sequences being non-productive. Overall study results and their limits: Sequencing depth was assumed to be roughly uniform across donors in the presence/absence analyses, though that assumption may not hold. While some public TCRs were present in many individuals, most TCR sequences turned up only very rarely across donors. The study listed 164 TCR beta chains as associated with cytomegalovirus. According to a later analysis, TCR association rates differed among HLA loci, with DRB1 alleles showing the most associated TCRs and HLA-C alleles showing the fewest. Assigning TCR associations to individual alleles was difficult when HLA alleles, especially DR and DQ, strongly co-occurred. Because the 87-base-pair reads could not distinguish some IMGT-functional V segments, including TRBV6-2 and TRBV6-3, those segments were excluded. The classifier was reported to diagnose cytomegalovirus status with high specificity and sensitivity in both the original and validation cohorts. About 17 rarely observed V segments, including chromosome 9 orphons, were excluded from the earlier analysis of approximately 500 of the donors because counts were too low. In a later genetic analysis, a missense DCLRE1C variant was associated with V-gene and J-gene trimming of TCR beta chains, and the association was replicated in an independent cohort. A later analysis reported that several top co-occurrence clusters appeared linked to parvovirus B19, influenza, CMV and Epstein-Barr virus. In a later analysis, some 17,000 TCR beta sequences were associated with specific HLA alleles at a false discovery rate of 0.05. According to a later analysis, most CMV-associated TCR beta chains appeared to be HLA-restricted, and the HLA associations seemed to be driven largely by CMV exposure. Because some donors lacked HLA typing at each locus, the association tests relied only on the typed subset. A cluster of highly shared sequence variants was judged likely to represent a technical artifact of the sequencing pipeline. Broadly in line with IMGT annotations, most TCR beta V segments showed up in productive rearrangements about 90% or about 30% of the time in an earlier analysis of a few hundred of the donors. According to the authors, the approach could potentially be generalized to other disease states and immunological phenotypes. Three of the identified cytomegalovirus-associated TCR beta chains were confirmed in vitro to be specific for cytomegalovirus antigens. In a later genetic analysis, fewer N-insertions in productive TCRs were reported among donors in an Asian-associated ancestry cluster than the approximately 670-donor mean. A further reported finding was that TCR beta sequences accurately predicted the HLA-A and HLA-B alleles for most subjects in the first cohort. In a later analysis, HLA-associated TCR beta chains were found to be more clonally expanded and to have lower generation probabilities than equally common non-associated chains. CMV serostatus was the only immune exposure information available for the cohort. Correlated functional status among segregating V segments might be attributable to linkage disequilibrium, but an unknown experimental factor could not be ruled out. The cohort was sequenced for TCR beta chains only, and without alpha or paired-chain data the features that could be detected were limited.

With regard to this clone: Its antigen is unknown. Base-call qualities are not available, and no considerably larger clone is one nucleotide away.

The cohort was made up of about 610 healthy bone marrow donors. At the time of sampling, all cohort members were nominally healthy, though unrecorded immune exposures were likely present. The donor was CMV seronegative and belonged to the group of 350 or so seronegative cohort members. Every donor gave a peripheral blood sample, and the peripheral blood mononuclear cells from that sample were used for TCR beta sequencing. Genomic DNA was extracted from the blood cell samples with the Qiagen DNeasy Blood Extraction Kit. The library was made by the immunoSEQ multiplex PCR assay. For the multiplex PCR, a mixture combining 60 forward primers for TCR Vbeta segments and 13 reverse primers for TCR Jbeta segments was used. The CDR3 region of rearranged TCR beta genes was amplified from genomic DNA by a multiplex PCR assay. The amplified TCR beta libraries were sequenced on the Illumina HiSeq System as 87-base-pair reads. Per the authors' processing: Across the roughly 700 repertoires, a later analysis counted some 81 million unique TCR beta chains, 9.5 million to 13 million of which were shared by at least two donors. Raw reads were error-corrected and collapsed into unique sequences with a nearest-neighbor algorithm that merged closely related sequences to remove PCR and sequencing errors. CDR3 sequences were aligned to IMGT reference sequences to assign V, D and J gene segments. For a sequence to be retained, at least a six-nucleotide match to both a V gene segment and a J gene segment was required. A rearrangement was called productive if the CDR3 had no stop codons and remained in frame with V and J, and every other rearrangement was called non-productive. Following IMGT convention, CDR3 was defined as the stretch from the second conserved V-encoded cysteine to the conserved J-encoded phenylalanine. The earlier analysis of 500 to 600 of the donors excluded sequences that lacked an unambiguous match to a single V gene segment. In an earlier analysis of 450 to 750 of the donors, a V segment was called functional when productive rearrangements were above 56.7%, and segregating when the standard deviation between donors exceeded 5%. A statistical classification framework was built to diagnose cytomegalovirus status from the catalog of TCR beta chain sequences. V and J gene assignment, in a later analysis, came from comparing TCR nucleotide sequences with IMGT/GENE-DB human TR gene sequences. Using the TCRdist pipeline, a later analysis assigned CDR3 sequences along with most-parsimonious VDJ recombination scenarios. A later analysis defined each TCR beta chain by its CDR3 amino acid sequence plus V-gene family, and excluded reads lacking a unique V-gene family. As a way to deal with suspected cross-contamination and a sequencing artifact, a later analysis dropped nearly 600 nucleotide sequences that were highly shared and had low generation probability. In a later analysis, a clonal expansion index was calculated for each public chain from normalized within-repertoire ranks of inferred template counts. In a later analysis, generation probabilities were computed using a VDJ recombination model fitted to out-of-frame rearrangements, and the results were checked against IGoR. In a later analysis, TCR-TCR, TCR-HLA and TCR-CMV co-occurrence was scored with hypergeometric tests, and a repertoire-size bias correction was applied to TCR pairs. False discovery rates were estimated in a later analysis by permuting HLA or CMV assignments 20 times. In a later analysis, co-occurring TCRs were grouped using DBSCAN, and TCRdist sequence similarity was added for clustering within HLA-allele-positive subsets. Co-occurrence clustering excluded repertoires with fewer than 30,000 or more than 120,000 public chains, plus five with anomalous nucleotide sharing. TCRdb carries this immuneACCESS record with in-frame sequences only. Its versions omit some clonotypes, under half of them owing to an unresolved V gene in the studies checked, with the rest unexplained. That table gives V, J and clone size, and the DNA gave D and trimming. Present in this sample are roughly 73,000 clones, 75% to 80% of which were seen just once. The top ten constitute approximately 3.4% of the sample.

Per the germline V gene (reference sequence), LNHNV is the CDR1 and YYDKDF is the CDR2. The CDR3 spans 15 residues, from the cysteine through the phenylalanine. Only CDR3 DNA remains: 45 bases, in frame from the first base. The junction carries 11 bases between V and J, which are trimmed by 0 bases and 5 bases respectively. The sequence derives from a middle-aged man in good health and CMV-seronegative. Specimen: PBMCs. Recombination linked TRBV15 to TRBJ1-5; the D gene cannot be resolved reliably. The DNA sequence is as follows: TGTGCCACCAGCAGAGATCCCAGGTTCGATCAGCCCCAGCATTTT. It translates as CATSRDPRFDQPQHF.